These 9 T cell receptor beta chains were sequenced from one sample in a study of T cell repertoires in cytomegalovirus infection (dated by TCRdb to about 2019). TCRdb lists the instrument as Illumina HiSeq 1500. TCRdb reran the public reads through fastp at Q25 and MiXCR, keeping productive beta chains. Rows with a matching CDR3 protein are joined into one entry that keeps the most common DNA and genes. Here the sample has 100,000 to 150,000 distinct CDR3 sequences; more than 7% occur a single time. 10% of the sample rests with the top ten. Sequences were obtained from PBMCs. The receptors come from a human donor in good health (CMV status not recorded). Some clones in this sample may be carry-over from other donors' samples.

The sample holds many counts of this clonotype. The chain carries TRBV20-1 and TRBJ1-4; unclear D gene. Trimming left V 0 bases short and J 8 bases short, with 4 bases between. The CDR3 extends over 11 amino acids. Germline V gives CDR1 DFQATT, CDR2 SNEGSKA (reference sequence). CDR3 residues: CSAREDEKLFF. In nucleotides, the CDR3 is TGCAGTGCTAGAGAGGACGAAAAACTGTTTTTT.

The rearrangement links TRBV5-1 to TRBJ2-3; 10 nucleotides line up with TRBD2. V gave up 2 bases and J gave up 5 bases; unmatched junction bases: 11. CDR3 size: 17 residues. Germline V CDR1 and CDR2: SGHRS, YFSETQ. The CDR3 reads CASSFSTSGVTQDTQYF. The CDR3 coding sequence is TGCGCCAGCAGCTTCTCAACTAGCGGGGTAACGCAAGATACGCAGTATTTT.

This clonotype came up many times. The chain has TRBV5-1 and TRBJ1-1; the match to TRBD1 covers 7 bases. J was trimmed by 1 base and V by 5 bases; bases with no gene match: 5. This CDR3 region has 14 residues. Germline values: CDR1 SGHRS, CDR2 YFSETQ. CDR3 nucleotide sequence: TGCGCCAGCAGATTGACAGGGAGGAACACTGAAGCTTTCTTT. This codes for CASRLTGRNTEAFF.

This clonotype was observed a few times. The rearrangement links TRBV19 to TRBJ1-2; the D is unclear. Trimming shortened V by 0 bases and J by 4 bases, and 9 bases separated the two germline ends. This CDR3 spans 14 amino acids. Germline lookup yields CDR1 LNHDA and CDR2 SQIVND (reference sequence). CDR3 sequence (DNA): TGTGCCAGTAGTATAGAGGGTCAGCTCTATGGCTACACCTTC. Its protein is CASSIEGQLYGYTF.

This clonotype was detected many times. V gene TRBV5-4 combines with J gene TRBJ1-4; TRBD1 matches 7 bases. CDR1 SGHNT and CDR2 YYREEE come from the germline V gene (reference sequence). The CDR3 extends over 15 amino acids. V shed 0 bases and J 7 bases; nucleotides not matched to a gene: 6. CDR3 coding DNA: TGTGCCAGCAGCTTGGCTGGGCAGGGGGGTGAAAAACTGTTTTTT. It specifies CASSLAGQGGEKLFF.

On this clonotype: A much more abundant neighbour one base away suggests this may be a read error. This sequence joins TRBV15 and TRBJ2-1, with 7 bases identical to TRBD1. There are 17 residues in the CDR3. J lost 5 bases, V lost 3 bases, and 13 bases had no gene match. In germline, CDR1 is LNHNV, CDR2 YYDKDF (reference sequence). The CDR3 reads CATSSIAHRGLHNEQFF. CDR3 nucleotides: TGTGCCACCAGCAGTATCGCCCACAGGGGCCTCCACAATGAGCAGTTCTTC.

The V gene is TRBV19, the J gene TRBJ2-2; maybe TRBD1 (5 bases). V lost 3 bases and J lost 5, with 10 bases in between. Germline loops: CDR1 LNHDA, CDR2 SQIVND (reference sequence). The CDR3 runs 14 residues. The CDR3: CASSIPQGTGELFF. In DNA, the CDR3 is TGTGCCAGTAGTATCCCGCAGGGAACCGGGGAGCTGTTTTTT. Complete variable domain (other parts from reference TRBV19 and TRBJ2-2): DGGITQSPKYLFRKEGQNVTLSCEQNLNHDAMYWYRQDPGQGLRLIYYSQIVNDFQKGDIAEGYSVSREKKESFPLTVTSAQKNPTAFYLCASSIPQGTGELFFGEGSRLTVL.

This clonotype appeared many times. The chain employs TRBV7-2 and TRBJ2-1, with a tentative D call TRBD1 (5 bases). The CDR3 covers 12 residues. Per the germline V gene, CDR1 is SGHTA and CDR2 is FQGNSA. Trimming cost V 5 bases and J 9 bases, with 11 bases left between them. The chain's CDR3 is CASSGAFGEQFF. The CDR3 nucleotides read TGTGCCAGCAGCGGGGCTTTCGGTGAGCAGTTCTTC.

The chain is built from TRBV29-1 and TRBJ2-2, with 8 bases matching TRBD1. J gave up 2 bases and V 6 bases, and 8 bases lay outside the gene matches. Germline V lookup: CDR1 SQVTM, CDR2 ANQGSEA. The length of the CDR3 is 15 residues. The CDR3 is CSVSLDRGNTGELFF. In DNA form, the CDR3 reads TGCAGCGTCTCCTTAGACAGGGGAAACACCGGGGAGCTGTTTTTT.